Each of the 13 T cell receptor beta chains below was sequenced from the same sample in a study of T cell changes during pregnancy in multiple sclerosis. The repertoire was sequenced with immunoSEQ multiplex PCR; TCRdb's copy has only in-frame clones and lacks some. Altogether roughly 63,000 clones are present, less than 95% being singletons, with the ten largest covering approximately 2.3%. Sequencing was performed on peripheral blood, taken in the second trimester of pregnancy. The receptors were sampled from a female donor in good health, enrolled as a control in a pregnancy study.

The chain carries TRBV5-1 and TRBJ1-2; no definite D call. CDR1 is SGHRS, CDR2 YFSETQ, per germline. The CDR3 length is 18 residues. V lost 3 bases and J 2 bases, leaving 23 bases between the germline ends. The DNA of the CDR3 is TGCGCCAGCAGCTCCCCGAACAGATCAGCCGCCCAAAACTATGGCTACACCTTC. It codes for CASSSPNRSAAQNYGYTF.

The gene calls are TRBV5-1 and TRBJ2-7, with D possibly being TRBD2 (6 bases). Germline values: CDR1 SGHRS, CDR2 YFSETQ. The CDR3 sequence is 16 residues long. Deletions cut 0 bases from V and 0 bases from J, with 13 bases between. CDR3 nucleotides: TGCGCCAGCAGCTTGGCCGGAGGGGCCAACTCCTACGAGCAGTACTTC. Its translation: CASSLAGGANSYEQYF.

This chain joins TRBV9 and TRBJ1-3; weak D call: TRBD1 (5 bases). This CDR3 has 14 residues. Germline assignment: CDR1 SGDLS and CDR2 YYNGEE. V was trimmed by 5 bases and J by 0 bases, leaving 9 bases between them. The CDR3 bases are TGTGCCAGCAGGGGGGAGGACTCTGGAAACACCATATATTTT. Protein sequence: CASRGEDSGNTIYF.

The V call is TRBV27, the J call TRBJ2-7; 7 nucleotides align to TRBD2. After removal of 10 bases from V and 0 bases from J, the junction contained 3 bases not matched to a gene. CDR1 is MNHEY, CDR2 SMNVEV, per germline (reference sequence). The CDR3 runs 12 residues. The CDR3 DNA sequence: TGTGCCACCAAGCGGGGCTCCTACGAGCAGTACTTC. The encoded protein is CATKRGSYEQYF.

The V call is TRBV29-1, the J call TRBJ1-2, with a weak D call TRBD1 (6 bases). The CDR3 consists of 14 residues. Germline V gene lookup returns CDR1 SQVTM and CDR2 ANQGSEA. V lost 2 bases, J lost 8 bases, and 18 bases lay in between. The CDR3 DNA follows: TGCAGCGTTGAATCTTCTTGGGAGGGGGGAGGCTACACCTTC. Translated, it gives CSVESSWEGGGYTF.

The chain employs TRBV4-1 and TRBJ1-5; 7 nucleotides match TRBD1. Germline V lookup: CDR1 MGHRA, CDR2 YSYEKL. The junction had 8 bases not matched to a gene; V was cut back by 2 bases and J by 4 bases. The length of the CDR3 is 16 residues. The CDR3 loop is CASSQPGQALNQPQHF. DNA of the CDR3: TGCGCCAGCAGCCAACCCGGACAGGCCTTGAATCAGCCCCAGCATTTT.

This clone has more than one count but fewer than ten. One end of the junction is discordant with germline, which a read error may explain. The chain uses TRBV7-7 and TRBJ1-1; 10 nucleotides align to TRBD1. This CDR3 is built from 15 residues. Per germline, CDR1 SSHAT and CDR2 FNYEAQ (reference sequence). The CDR3: CASSIRTGGFDEAFF. In nucleotides, the CDR3 is TGTGCTAGCAGCATACGGACAGGGGGGTTTGATGAAGCTTTCTTT.

The chain recombines TRBV6-1 with TRBJ1-5; D possibly corresponds to TRBD1 (6 bases). Trimming cost V 5 bases and J 5 bases, with 16 bases left between them. Looked up from germline, CDR1 is MNHNS and CDR2 is SASEGT. The CDR3 is 15 residues long. CDR3: CASSTAKGGYQPQHF. The CDR3 DNA reads TGTGCCAGCAGTACAGCTAAGGGGGGGTATCAGCCCCAGCATTTT.

The gene calls are TRBV16 and TRBJ2-5, with a tentative D call TRBD2 (6 bases). Trimming cost V 0 bases and J 4 bases, with 9 bases left between them. Germline V lookup: CDR1 KGHSY, CDR2 FQNENV. The CDR3 has 14 amino acids. The CDR3 region is CASSQSGEAETQYF. The DNA of the CDR3 is TGTGCCAGCAGCCAATCGGGGGAGGCAGAGACCCAGTACTTC. The whole variable domain, remainder taken from reference TRBV16 and TRBJ2-5, is GEEVAQTPKHLVRGEGQKAKLYCAPIKGHSYVFWYQQVLKNEFKFLISFQNENVFDETGMPKERFSAKCLPNSPCSLEIQATKLEDSAVYFCASSQSGEAETQYFGPGTRLLVL.

The chain links TRBV13 to TRBJ1-3, with 7 bases matching TRBD1. CDR1 and CDR2 (germline): PRHDT, FYEKMQ (reference sequence). CDR3 length: 17 residues. J lost 0 bases, V lost 5 bases, and 10 bases had no gene match. The CDR3 DNA reads TGTGCCAGCAGCCAAGGGACAGTCCTCGGCTCTGGAAACACCATATATTTT. Protein sequence: CASSQGTVLGSGNTIYF.

The genes are TRBV27 and TRBJ1-1, with D perhaps TRBD1 (5 bases). The CDR3 consists of 14 residues. V was clipped by 6 bases and J by 4 bases, with 15 bases between them. Germline CDR1 MNHEY, CDR2 SMNVEV (reference sequence). The CDR3 nucleotides read TGTGCCAGCAGCCCCCGGGGGGGGACCACTGAAGCTTTCTTT. Translation gives CASSPRGGTTEAFF.

This chain uses TRBV5-1 with TRBJ2-1; no clear D. CDR1 and CDR2 (germline): SGHRS, YFSETQ. CDR3 length equals 12 residues. Trimming cost V 3 bases and J 12 bases, with 13 bases left between them. Written as DNA, the CDR3 is TGCGCCAGCAGCTCCCCCGCTCCAGGGCAGTTCTTC. Its translation: CASSSPAPGQFF. The whole variable domain, remainder taken from reference TRBV5-1 and TRBJ2-1, is KAGVTQTPRYLIKTRGQQVTLSCSPISGHRSVSWYQQTPGQGLQFLFEYFSETQRNKGNFPGRFSGRQFSNSRSEMNVSTLELGDSALYLCASSSPAPGQFFGPGTRLTVL.

This chain uses TRBV29-1 with TRBJ1-1; weak D call: TRBD1 (6 bases). The CDR3 runs to 14 residues. With 5 bases removed from V and 1 base from J, the gap between germline ends came to 14 bases. The germline CDR1 and CDR2 sequences are SQVTM and ANQGSEA. The CDR3 DNA is TGCAGCGTTCCTCGGACAGATAAGAACACTGAAGCTTTCTTT. It codes for CSVPRTDKNTEAFF.